What follows are 12 T cell receptor beta chains derived from one specimen sequenced in a study of cytomegalovirus exposure and HLA in healthy donors. PCR used 60 Vbeta primers and 13 Jbeta primers. Profiling relied on immunoSEQ multiplex PCR, and the TCRdb table lists in-frame clones only, not all of them. The sample holds fewer than 200,000 clones; 80% to 90% are singletons and the top ten take 0.77%. Sequencing was carried out using PBMCs. These receptors all come from a woman aged 18-30 years in good health and CMV-seronegative.

The rearrangement uses TRBV4-1 and TRBJ2-2; a weak D match, TRBD2 (5 bases). CDR1 and CDR2 from the germline V gene are MGHRA and YSYEKL. With 0 bases removed from V and 4 bases from J, the gap between germline ends came to 15 bases. The CDR3 is made up of 17 amino acids. For the CDR3, the DNA is TGCGCCAGCAGCCAAGATCCAAGAGGGAGAACCACCGGGGAGCTGTTTTTT. Protein sequence: CASSQDPRGRTTGELFF.

Only one count was recorded for this clone. The CDR3 loop is CASSYGTGGSYEQYF. CDR3 DNA sequence: TGTGCCAGCAGCTACGGGACAGGGGGCTCCTACGAGCAGTACTTC. The chain links TRBV28 to TRBJ2-7; 11 positions match TRBD1. The CDR3 has 15 amino acids. Losses at the gene ends were 6 bases for V and 0 bases for J; bases not matched to a gene: 4. Per germline, CDR1 MDHEN and CDR2 SYDVKM.

The V gene is TRBV11-1, the J gene TRBJ1-6; D unresolved. The V and J ends lost 1 base and 5 bases respectively, with 9 bases between them. Germline V gives CDR1 SGHAT, CDR2 FQDESV (reference sequence). This CDR3 comprises 15 residues. CDR3 DNA sequence: TGTGCCAGCAGCTTAGACCCTCAGAATAATTCACCCCTCCACTTT. Translating it yields CASSLDPQNNSPLHF.

The chain employs TRBV6-5 and TRBJ2-7; D possibly corresponds to TRBD1 (6 bases). The germline V gene has CDR1 MNHEY and CDR2 SVGAGI. V lost 3 bases, J lost 5 bases, and 14 bases lay in between. This CDR3 spans 14 amino acids. The CDR3 spells CASSYDPQGDEQYF. In DNA, the CDR3 is TGTGCCAGCAGTTATGACCCACAGGGCGACGAGCAGTACTTC.

V usage is TRBV11-2 and J usage is TRBJ2-3; D uncertain. The germline V gene encodes CDR1 SGHAT and CDR2 FQNNGV. Trimming cost V 5 bases and J 6 bases, with 9 bases left between them. CDR3 size: 12 residues. The CDR3 bases are TGTGCCAGCAGCCCTGCCCAGGATACGCAGTATTTT. It yields the protein CASSPAQDTQYF.

Comment on this clone: A read error is likely, as this CDR3 ends without the conserved phenylalanine or tryptophan. This chain joins TRBV7-9 and TRBJ2-7; D gene ambiguous. V gave up 1 base and J gave up 3 bases, with 7 bases separating them. This CDR3 contains 13 residues. CDR1 SEHNR and CDR2 FQNEAQ come from the germline V gene (reference sequence). Here the CDR3 reads CASSLVSSYEQYL. CDR3 nucleotides: TGTGCCAGCAGCTTAGTATCTAGCTACGAGCAGTACCTC.

The chain uses TRBV2 and TRBJ2-5, with 8 positions matching TRBD1. Per germline, CDR1 SNHLY and CDR2 FYNNEI. This CDR3 is built from 14 residues. V gave up 3 bases and J gave up 5 bases; unmatched junction bases: 5. The CDR3 coding sequence is TGTGCCAGCAGTGACCCCGACAGGGGTGAGACCCAGTACTTC. The encoded protein is CASSDPDRGETQYF.

The CDR3 spells CASSLGGRTDTQYF. Written as DNA, the CDR3 is TGTGCCAGCAGCTTAGGGGGGAGGACAGATACGCAGTATTTT. This chain joins TRBV7-3 and TRBJ2-3; possible D gene TRBD2, 6 bases. The V end lost 2 bases, the J end lost 3 bases, and 9 bases lay between the germline ends. Germline V gene data show CDR1 as SGHTA and CDR2 as FQGTGA. The CDR3 sequence is 14 residues long. Full variable domain (missing parts from reference TRBV7-3 and TRBJ2-3): GAGVSQTPSNKVTEKGKYVELRCDPISGHTALYWYRQSLGQGPEFLIYFQGTGAADDSGLPNDRFFAVRPEGSVSTLKIQRTERGDSAVYLCASSLGGRTDTQYFGPGTRLTVL.

This chain links TRBV27 with TRBJ2-7; maybe TRBD2 (5 bases). Germline values: CDR1 MNHEY, CDR2 SMNVEV (reference sequence). The CDR3 runs 17 residues. Trimming stripped 0 bases from V and 0 bases from J, with 15 bases between. This chain's CDR3 is CASSLSGSTPASYEQYF. The CDR3 DNA reads as TGTGCCAGCAGTTTATCGGGGAGTACACCCGCCTCCTACGAGCAGTACTTC.

This clone was observed once. The rearrangement uses TRBV9 and TRBJ2-5, with a weak D call TRBD2 (6 bases). The CDR3 has 15 amino acids. The V gene lost 0 bases and the J gene lost 2 bases, with 11 bases spanning the gap. The V gene's germline CDR1 is SGDLS and CDR2 YYNGEE. CDR3 sequence reads: CASSVGEEQQETQYF. CDR3 coding DNA: TGTGCCAGCAGCGTAGGGGAGGAACAACAAGAGACCCAGTACTTC.

The chain combines TRBV7-3 with TRBJ2-3; 12 positions match TRBD2. This CDR3 has 16 amino acids. V was clipped by 5 bases and J by 4 bases; unmatched bases: 7. Germline lookup yields CDR1 SGHTA and CDR2 FQGTGA. CDR3 sequence: CASSPGLAGKADTQYF. CDR3 coding DNA: TGTGCCAGCAGCCCCGGACTAGCGGGAAAAGCAGATACGCAGTATTTT.

There are a few counts of this clone. J is TRBJ2-7 and V is TRBV29-1; 7 bases align to TRBD2. The ends lost 4 bases at V and 2 bases at J; junction bases unmatched: 8. Germline loops: CDR1 SQVTM, CDR2 ANQGSEA. The CDR3 runs 14 residues. This CDR3 is CSVVATSATYEQYF. The CDR3 region has the DNA TGCAGCGTTGTGGCAACTAGCGCTACCTACGAGCAGTACTTC.